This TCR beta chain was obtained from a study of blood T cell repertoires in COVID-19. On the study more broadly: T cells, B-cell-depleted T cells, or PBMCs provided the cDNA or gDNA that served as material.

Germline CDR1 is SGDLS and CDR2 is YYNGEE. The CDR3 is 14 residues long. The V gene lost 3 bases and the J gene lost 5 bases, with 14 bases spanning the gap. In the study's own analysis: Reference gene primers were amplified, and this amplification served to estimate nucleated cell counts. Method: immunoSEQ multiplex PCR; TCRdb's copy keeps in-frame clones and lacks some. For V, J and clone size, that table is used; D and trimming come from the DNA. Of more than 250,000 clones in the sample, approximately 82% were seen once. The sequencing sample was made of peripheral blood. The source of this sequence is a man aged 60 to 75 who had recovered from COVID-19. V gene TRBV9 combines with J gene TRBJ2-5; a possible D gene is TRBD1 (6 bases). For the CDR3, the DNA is TGTGCCAGCAGCGACCAGGGGAGAGGGGAGACCCAGTACTTC. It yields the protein CASSDQGRGETQYF. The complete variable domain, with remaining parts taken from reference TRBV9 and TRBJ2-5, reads DSGVTQTPKHLITATGQRVTLRCSPRSGDLSVYWYQQSLDQGLQFLIQYYNGEERAKGNILERFSAQQFPDLHSELNLSSLELGDSALYFCASSDQGRGETQYFGPGTRLLVL.